This T cell receptor (beta chain) was captured by sequencing in a study of control samples from healthy donors and cancer patients. The CDR3 contains 17 residues. The germline CDR1 and CDR2 sequences are MGHRA and YSYEKL. The V and J ends lost 4 bases and 7 bases, in that order; junction bases with no gene match: 13. The method was immunoSEQ multiplex PCR; TCRdb's version includes in-frame clones alone and lacks a portion of them. The table has fewer than 85,000 clones, about 95% seen once. The origin of this receptor is a woman in her twenties or thirties in good health. The V and J genes are TRBV4-1 and TRBJ1-6; TRBD1 matches 7 bases. The specimen was blood. DNA for the CDR3: TGCGCCAGCAGCCGGAACCTACAGGGGATCTCGAATTCACCCCTCCACTTT. Protein: CASSRNLQGISNSPLHF.